This T cell receptor (beta chain) was observed in a study of control samples from healthy donors and cancer patients (TCRdb year 2020). The library was built by means of the immunoSEQ multiplex PCR assay. TCRdb limited this immuneACCESS table to in-frame rearrangements with V and J called. A share of clones is missing; checked studies link under half to unresolved V genes, and the rest is unexplained. This sample comprises 140,000 or so clones, 89% of them detected only once. The ten largest clones add up to about 4.9% of the sample. V is shortened by 2 bases, J by 2 bases, and the region joining them spans 22 bases. Inclusive of the bounding cysteine and phenylalanine, the CDR3 is 20 residues long. The read is trimmed to its CDR3 DNA, 60 bases read in frame from base 1. The germline V gene sets CDR1 to MRHNA and CDR2 to SNTAGT. This clone is a singleton in its sample. What antigen it recognizes has not been identified. No qualities accompany the bases; no much larger clone lies one base away.

The TCR originated in a man aged 25 to 40 in good health. This chain joins TRBV6-4 to TRBJ2-6, with the D gene uncertain. Sequencing used blood. The DNA reads as follows: TGTGCCAGCAGTGACAAATGGTCAGCTCCTACCTTCACTGGGGCCAACGTCCTGACTTTC. This codes for CASSDKWSAPTFTGANVLTF.